One and the same sample provided the 10 T cell receptor beta chains below, sequenced in a study of cytomegalovirus exposure and HLA in healthy donors. PCR employed 60 Vbeta and 13 Jbeta primers. The protocol was immunoSEQ multiplex PCR, while the TCRdb copy is restricted to in-frame clones and leaves out a portion. Of about 110,000 clones listed, 71% were seen once; the top ten hold over 2.5%. Sequences were obtained from PBMCs. The receptors originated from a female donor in good health and CMV-seronegative.

A few counts support this clone. This chain uses TRBV6-5 with TRBJ1-1, with D unclear. The CDR3 runs to 13 residues. Germline CDR1 MNHEY, CDR2 SVGAGI. V dropped 5 bases and J dropped 5 bases, with 12 bases sitting between them. CDR3 loop: CASSTGSLTEAFF. CDR3 in DNA: TGTGCCAGCAGTACCGGGAGTCTTACTGAAGCTTTCTTT.

The chain carries TRBV7-9 and TRBJ2-2; D not certain. CDR1 SEHNR and CDR2 FQNEAQ come from the germline V gene (reference sequence). The length of the CDR3 is 14 residues. Trimming removed 4 bases from V and 1 base from J, with 7 bases in between. In nucleotides, the CDR3 is TGTGCCAGCAGCTCTCCTATGAACACCGGGGAGCTGTTTTTT. Amino acids: CASSSPMNTGELFF.

This chain connects TRBV10-3 to TRBJ1-1, with D tentatively TRBD1 (5 bases). This CDR3 comprises 14 residues. The V gene lost 0 bases and the J gene lost 3 bases, with 8 bases spanning the gap. Germline V gene sequence: CDR1 ENHRY, CDR2 SYGVKD. The CDR3 DNA sequence: TGTGCCATCAGTGAGTCGTCGGGGGACACTGAAGCTTTCTTT. This encodes CAISESSGDTEAFF.

The rearrangement uses TRBV28 and TRBJ1-2, with D possibly being TRBD1 (6 bases). CDR3 length: 15 residues. The V and J ends lost 9 bases and 0 bases respectively, with 17 bases between them. Germline values: CDR1 MDHEN, CDR2 SYDVKM. The DNA of the CDR3 is TGTGCCAGTCTGAGGGGGGGTCGGGCTAACTATGGCTACACCTTC. It codes for CASLRGGRANYGYTF.

This sequence joins TRBV5-1 and TRBJ1-5, with TRBD1 matching 7 bases. With 0 bases clipped from V and 9 bases from J, the junction kept 6 bases outside the gene matches. The CDR3 length is 14 residues. CDR1 is SGHRS, CDR2 YFSETQ, per germline. The CDR3 sequence: CASSLDRGLGPQHF. DNA for the CDR3: TGCGCCAGCAGCTTGGACAGGGGCCTCGGGCCCCAGCATTTT.

The chain uses TRBV4-3 and TRBJ1-3; D perhaps matches TRBD1 (5 bases). The CDR3 loop spans 16 amino acids. Germline V CDR1 and CDR2: LGHNA, YSLEER. Trimming took off 0 bases at V and 4 bases at J, with 13 bases between the two ends. This CDR3 reads CASSQDSGGVGNTIYF. The CDR3 nucleotides read TGCGCCAGCAGCCAAGATAGCGGGGGGGTCGGAAACACCATATATTTT.

V usage is TRBV9 and J usage is TRBJ2-1, with TRBD2 matching 9 bases. The V gene end was trimmed by 2 bases and the J gene end by 4 bases; junction bases not matched to a gene: 13. The CDR3 has 18 amino acids. CDR1 SGDLS and CDR2 YYNGEE come from the germline V gene. The CDR3 DNA reads TGTGCCAGCAGCGTGCTCCCGATTAGCGGGAGCTCTTACAATGAGCAGTTCTTC. It encodes CASSVLPISGSSYNEQFF.

V and J are TRBV19 and TRBJ1-1, with D maybe TRBD1 (6 bases). Trimming removed 7 bases at V and 6 bases at J, with 21 bases between. Looked up from germline, CDR1 is LNHDA and CDR2 is SQIVND (reference sequence). The CDR3 length is 15 residues. This chain's CDR3 is CASIPLGGVGAEAFF. The CDR3 region has the DNA TGTGCCAGTATCCCACTAGGGGGGGTCGGCGCTGAAGCTTTCTTT.

In its sample, this clone was seen once. Here the CDR3 DNA reads TGTGCCACCAGCAGAGACAAAAGCCGGAGAGGCTACACCTTC. This codes for CATSRDKSRRGYTF. This chain connects TRBV15 to TRBJ1-2, with D unresolved. Germline V gene data show CDR1 as LNHNV and CDR2 as YYDKDF (reference sequence). With 0 bases removed from V and 8 bases from J, the gap between germline ends came to 13 bases. The CDR3 extends over 14 amino acids.

The CDR3 DNA sequence: TGTGCATGCCAGGTAACACAGGGGACGCGTCAGCCCCAGCATTTT. Translated: CACQVTQGTRQPQHF. V gene TRBV28 combines with J gene TRBJ1-5; 7 nucleotides line up with TRBD1. The germline V gene encodes CDR1 MDHEN and CDR2 SYDVKM. The CDR3 sequence is 15 residues long. Supplemented by reference TRBV28 and TRBJ1-5, the full variable domain reads DVKVTQSSRYLVKRTGEKVFLECVQDMDHENMFWYRQDPGLGLRLIYFSYDVKMKEKGDIPEGYSVSREKKERFSLILESASTNQTSMYLCACQVTQGTRQPQHFGDGTRLSIL.